The rows below give T cell receptor beta chains drawn from one sample of a study of T and B cells in COVID-19 patients. TCRdb re-derived calls from the multiplex PCR reads in MiXCR, one entry per CDR3 protein. Of 20,000 to 25,000 distinct CDR3 sequences detected, around 30% appear once; the ten largest clones hold 2.5% to 3%. Sequenced sample: blood. These receptors were collected from a human donor who had recovered from COVID-19. Both conserved end residues are part of each CDR3. A D gene is named only where the DNA matches it firmly. Where a row states a size, it is once, few, many or the class of an expanded clone; other rows omit it.

>TRBD1|TRBJ2-7|medium-sized|TRBV6-5
CASSLGQGRSYEQYF
TGTGCCAGCAGTTTGGGACAGGGAAGGTCCTACGAGCAGTACTTC
>TRBD1|TRBJ2-3|-|TRBV19
CASIAPGQGRADTQYF
TGTGCCAGTATCGCTCCGGGACAGGGGAGGGCAGATACGCAGTATTTT
>TRBD2|TRBJ2-7|few|TRBV7-2
CASSLVSGRDEQYF
TGTGCCAGCAGCTTAGTTAGCGGGAGGGACGAGCAGTACTTC
>-|TRBJ1-5|few|TRBV6-5
CASSEDVQTANQPQHF
TGTGCCAGCAGTGAAGACGTTCAAACAGCAAATCAGCCCCAGCATTTT
>TRBD2|TRBJ2-4|few|TRBV19
CASSIALAGLAKNIQYF
TGTGCCAGTAGTATAGCGCTAGCGGGTCTAGCCAAAAACATTCAGTACTTC
>TRBD1|TRBJ2-1|many|TRBV6-5
CASVTGGNEQFF
TGTGCCAGCGTTACAGGGGGAAATGAGCAGTTCTTC
>-|TRBJ2-7|-|TRBV14
CASSRRAHEQYF
TGTGCCAGCAGCCGCAGGGCCCACGAGCAGTACTTC
>-|TRBJ2-1|-|TRBV12-3/TRBV12-4
CASRPGPRHNEQFF
TGTGCCAGCAGGCCGGGACCCCGCCACAATGAGCAGTTCTTC
>-|TRBJ1-4|few|TRBV6-5
CASRARTVVREKLFF
TGTGCCAGCAGGGCTAGGACGGTGGTTCGAGAAAAACTGTTTTTT
>TRBD2|TRBJ2-5|few|TRBV18
CASSLTGGEGETQYF
TGTGCCAGCTCACTGACGGGAGGGGAAGGAGAGACCCAGTACTTC
>-|TRBJ2-1|few|TRBV27
CASSLLAGESHNEQFF
TGTGCCAGCAGTTTATTGGCAGGGGAGTCCCACAATGAGCAGTTCTTC
>-|TRBJ1-2|-|TRBV7-2
CASSLVAQGYGYTF
TGTGCCAGCAGCTTAGTGGCCCAGGGGTATGGCTACACCTTC
>-|TRBJ1-3|-|TRBV5-1
CASSLEQGPGNTIYF
TGCGCCAGCAGCTTGGAGCAGGGCCCTGGAAACACCATATATTTT
>-|TRBJ1-4|-|TRBV12-3/TRBV12-4
CASSLWEKLFF
TGTGCCAGCAGTTTATGGGAAAAACTGTTTTTT
>-|TRBJ1-1|-|TRBV30
CACSMSTEAFF
TGTGCCTGCTCAATGTCCACTGAAGCTTTCTTT
>-|TRBJ1-1|-|TRBV5-6
CASSFGPMNTEAFF
TGTGCCAGCAGCTTCGGACCCATGAACACTGAAGCTTTCTTT
>-|TRBJ1-1|-|TRBV30
CAWSRNMDTEAFF
TGTGCCTGGAGCCGGAACATGGACACTGAAGCTTTCTTT
>-|TRBJ2-5|few|TRBV5-6
CASTYTQGNQETQYF
TGTGCCAGCACCTACACCCAAGGGAACCAAGAGACCCAGTACTTC
>TRBD1|TRBJ1-4|few|TRBV7-9
CASSFQQGASEKLFF
TGTGCCAGCAGCTTCCAACAGGGGGCGAGTGAAAAACTGTTTTTT
>TRBD1|TRBJ1-2|few|TRBV6-5
CASSLLDQQGANYGYTF
TGTGCCAGCAGTCTCCTCGATCAACAGGGGGCTAACTATGGCTACACCTTC
>TRBD2|TRBJ2-5|few|TRBV12-3/TRBV12-4
CASSLGTSGKETQYF
TGTGCCAGCAGTTTGGGGACTAGCGGGAAAGAGACCCAGTACTTC
>-|TRBJ1-2|-|TRBV18
CASSQHKGTYGYTF
TGTGCCAGCTCACAGCACAAGGGGACCTATGGCTACACCTTC
>-|TRBJ2-7|-|TRBV12-3/TRBV12-4
CASKLQGYEQYF
TGTGCCAGCAAGTTACAGGGCTACGAGCAGTACTTC
>TRBD1|TRBJ2-7|-|TRBV19
CANPRDRLTYEQYF
TGTGCCAACCCGAGGGACAGGCTAACCTACGAGCAGTACTTC
>-|TRBJ2-7|few|TRBV27
CASSLSTTGSYEQYF
TGTGCCAGCAGTTTATCGACAACGGGGTCCTACGAGCAGTACTTC
>-|TRBJ2-6|-|TRBV5-6
CASSIQGAGANVLTF
TGTGCCAGCAGCATCCAGGGTGCTGGGGCCAACGTCCTGACTTTC
>TRBD1|TRBJ1-2|-|TRBV19
CASSISTGGDGYTF
TGTGCCAGTAGTATCTCGACAGGGGGCGATGGCTACACCTTC
>-|TRBJ1-2|-|TRBV24-1
CATSDLRRQEVYGYTF
TGTGCCACCAGTGATTTGCGACGGCAGGAAGTCTATGGCTACACCTTC
>TRBD1|TRBJ1-6|few|TRBV5-4
CASSVRIRRQGSSPLHF
TGTGCCAGCAGCGTTAGAATTAGGAGACAGGGGAGTTCACCCCTCCACTTT
>-|TRBJ2-1|medium-sized|TRBV19
CASGSYNEQFF
TGTGCCAGTGGCAGTTACAATGAGCAGTTCTTC
>TRBD2|TRBJ2-2|-|TRBV6-5
CAISEGTSGGPRGTGELFF
TGTGCCATCAGCGAGGGGACTAGCGGGGGGCCTCGCGGCACCGGGGAGCTGTTTTTT
>-|TRBJ2-1|few|TRBV5-5
CASSPGGGVGWGSEQFF
TGTGCCAGCAGCCCAGGCGGTGGGGTCGGTTGGGGCTCTGAGCAGTTCTTC
>-|TRBJ2-1|-|TRBV19
CASTPEGAGVLAGLTYEQFF
TGTGCCAGTACCCCGGAGGGGGCGGGCGTGCTTGCGGGATTGACTTATGAGCAGTTCTTC
>-|TRBJ1-4|many|TRBV5-4
CASSLGGGLSEKLFF
TGTGCCAGCAGCTTGGGTGGAGGACTTAGTGAAAAACTGTTTTTT
>TRBD2|TRBJ2-3|many|TRBV27
CASSYSGKKDTQYF
TGTGCCAGCAGTTATAGCGGGAAGAAAGATACGCAGTATTTT
>-|TRBJ1-1|-|TRBV19
CASSIALTGEAFF
TGTGCCAGTAGTATAGCTCTTACGGGGGAGGCTTTCTTT
>-|TRBJ1-5|-|TRBV2
CASSAGGQSSNQPQHF
TGTGCCAGCAGTGCGGGGGGGCAGTCTAGCAATCAGCCCCAGCATTTT
>TRBD1|TRBJ1-5|-|TRBV30
CAWRPDRDEQPQHF
TGTGCCTGGAGACCAGACAGGGACGAGCAGCCCCAGCATTTT
>TRBD1|TRBJ1-6|many|TRBV5-6
CASSQGQGGLPLHF
TGTGCCAGCAGCCAAGGACAGGGGGGTTTACCCCTCCACTTT
>-|TRBJ2-7|few|TRBV6-9
CASSFFGQGPHEQYF
TGTGCCAGCAGTTTTTTTGGTCAGGGTCCCCACGAGCAGTACTTC
>TRBD2|TRBJ2-5|few|TRBV12-3/TRBV12-4
CASSSRGGETQYF
TGTGCCAGCAGTTCTCGGGGGGGGGAGACCCAGTACTTC
>-|TRBJ2-7|-|TRBV15
CATMSGLDHEQYF
TGTGCCACCATGTCAGGGCTTGACCACGAGCAGTACTTC
>-|TRBJ1-5|few|TRBV12-3/TRBV12-4
CASSSTGNQPQHF
TGTGCCAGCAGTTCAACAGGGAATCAGCCCCAGCATTTT
>TRBD1|TRBJ2-7|-|TRBV27
CASGTGGYEQYF
TGTGCCAGCGGGACAGGGGGTTACGAGCAGTACTTC
>-|TRBJ1-5|few|TRBV6-5
CASSDTGFRGQPQHF
TGTGCCAGCAGTGACACAGGGTTCCGGGGTCAGCCCCAGCATTTT
>-|TRBJ1-2|-|TRBV18
CASSPGDPREYGYTF
TGTGCCAGCTCACCCGGGGATCCCCGCGAGTATGGCTACACCTTC
>-|TRBJ1-2|-|TRBV6-1
CASSETPDSSNYGYTF
TGTGCCAGCAGTGAAACCCCCGACAGTTCTAACTATGGCTACACCTTC
>-|TRBJ2-5|many|TRBV6-5
CASSYGGQYF
TGTGCCAGCAGTTACGGGGGCCAGTACTTC
>-|TRBJ2-5|few|TRBV30
CAWSQGGETQYF
TGTGCCTGGAGTCAAGGGGGGGAGACCCAGTACTTC
>TRBD2|TRBJ2-1|-|TRBV13
CASSVVSSGDNEQFF
TGTGCCAGCAGCGTAGTATCTAGCGGTGACAATGAGCAGTTCTTC
>-|TRBJ1-2|-|TRBV20-1
CSATGQAAYGYTF
TGCAGTGCTACAGGGCAGGCGGCCTATGGCTACACCTTC
>-|TRBJ2-1|few|TRBV12-3/TRBV12-4
CASSLGVYNEQFF
TGTGCCAGCAGTTTAGGAGTATACAATGAGCAGTTCTTC
>-|TRBJ2-2|few|TRBV6-5
CASSYNGNTGELFF
TGTGCCAGCAGTTACAACGGAAACACCGGGGAGCTGTTTTTT
>TRBD2|TRBJ2-2|medium-sized|TRBV6-5
CASSKGLAGPGELFF
TGTGCCAGCAGCAAGGGACTAGCGGGTCCCGGGGAGCTGTTTTTT